These 11 T cell receptor beta chains were all obtained from the same sample, sequenced in a study of OX40 agonist ivuxolimab in advanced cancers. TCRdb keeps only in-frame clones here, not all; method: immunoSEQ multiplex PCR. The sample lists 60,000 or so clones, about four fifths seen once, with 0.52% in the top ten. The source was CD4+ or CD8+ T cells sorted from blood, collected in a trial of the OX40 agonist ivuxolimab. The receptors were sampled from an adult with an advanced solid tumor such as melanoma, head and neck, liver or kidney cancer.

This clone was detected once. The J gene is TRBJ2-1, the V gene TRBV4-1, with 12 nucleotides matching TRBD2. The CDR3 spans 15 residues. Germline trimming cut 4 bases from V and 8 bases from J; bases unmatched to any gene: 6. Germline V lookup: CDR1 MGHRA, CDR2 YSYEKL. CDR3 sequence: CASSRRTSGVDEQFF. CDR3 coding DNA: TGCGCCAGCAGCCGCCGGACTAGCGGGGTGGATGAGCAGTTCTTC.

V is TRBV7-8 and J is TRBJ1-5; unclear D gene. The ends were cut back, 2 bases at V and 3 bases at J, with 8 bases in the middle. This CDR3 spans 14 amino acids. The germline CDR1 and CDR2 sequences are SGHVS and FQNEAQ. DNA for the CDR3: TGTGCCAGCAGCTTATCAACAGACAATCAGCCCCAGCATTTT. This gives the protein CASSLSTDNQPQHF. The entire variable domain, with the rest obtained from reference TRBV7-8 and TRBJ1-5, is as follows: GAGVSQSPRYKVAKRGQDVALRCDPISGHVSLFWYQQALGQGPEFLTYFQNEAQLDKSGLPSDRFFAERPEGSVSTLKIQRTQQEDSAVYLCASSLSTDNQPQHFGDGTRLSIL.

V is TRBV28 and J is TRBJ2-7; 7 bases match TRBD2. The length of the CDR3 is 15 residues. CDR1 and CDR2 (germline): MDHEN, SYDVKM. V was pared by 6 bases and J by 2 bases, with 10 bases of the junction left unmatched. CDR3 amino acids: CASSAPRLAAYEQYF. The CDR3 nucleotides read TGTGCCAGCAGCGCCCCGCGACTAGCCGCCTACGAGCAGTACTTC.

The chain has TRBV6-1 and TRBJ1-3; 7 bases align to TRBD1. V lost 7 bases and J lost 0; bases outside the gene matches: 6. The CDR3 is 15 residues long. The V gene's germline CDR1 is MNHNS and CDR2 SASEGT. The CDR3 protein is CASMLGGSSGNTIYF. CDR3 in DNA: TGTGCCAGCATGTTAGGGGGCAGCTCTGGAAACACCATATATTTT.

The chain has TRBV10-1 and TRBJ2-1, with TRBD1 as a possible D gene (5 bases). This CDR3 has 13 residues. Per germline, CDR1 WNHNN and CDR2 SYGVQD (reference sequence). V was shortened by 2 bases and J by 9 bases, with 11 bases between the two germline ends. CDR3: CASSEGLQGEQFF. CDR3 sequence (DNA): TGCGCCAGCAGTGAGGGCCTCCAGGGTGAGCAGTTCTTC.

J is TRBJ1-3 and V is TRBV6-5, with unresolved D. Per the germline V gene, CDR1 is MNHEY and CDR2 is SVGAGI. V lost 5 bases, J lost 0 bases, and 5 bases lay in between. This CDR3 has 13 amino acids. This CDR3 reads CASSRVSGNTIYF. CDR3 nucleotide sequence: TGTGCCAGCAGTAGGGTCTCTGGAAACACCATATATTTT.

The DNA of the CDR3 is TGCAGCGTTGGGTACGGCTCCGATAATGAAAAACTGTTTTTT. This sequence encodes CSVGYGSDNEKLFF. The J gene is TRBJ1-4, the V gene TRBV29-1, with D unclear. The CDR3 length is 14 residues. Between the trimmed V and J ends, which lost 4 bases and 4 bases, there was a span of 13 bases. Germline V lookup: CDR1 SQVTM, CDR2 ANQGSEA.

The rearrangement links TRBV2 to TRBJ2-3; 10 bases are a match to TRBD2. Germline V gene sequence: CDR1 SNHLY, CDR2 FYNNEI. The CDR3 totals 15 residues. V lost 6 bases to trimming and J lost 8 bases; unmatched junction nucleotides: 11. In DNA, the CDR3 is TGTGCCAGCAGGGAGAGGACTAGCGGCTGGGTTACGCAGTATTTT. This sequence encodes CASRERTSGWVTQYF.

To note about this clone: Since no conserved phenylalanine or tryptophan closes the CDR3, a read error is the likely cause. The chain employs TRBV27 and TRBJ1-2, with unresolved D. Trimming shortened V by 0 bases and J by 4 bases, and 9 bases separated the two germline ends. Germline V gene sequence: CDR1 MNHEY, CDR2 SMNVEV (reference sequence). This CDR3 spans 14 amino acids. The CDR3 region has the DNA TGTGCCAGCAGTTTATCGTCCCAGTCCTATGGCTACACCCTC. It is translated as CASSLSSQSYGYTL.

The chain is built from TRBV18 and TRBJ2-1; 7 bases are shared with TRBD1. Germline V CDR1 and CDR2: KGHSH, LQKENI. The CDR3 is 15 residues long. V was pared by 4 bases and J by 2 bases, with 5 bases of the junction left unmatched. The CDR3 bases are TGTGCCAGCTCACACCGGGACAGAACCTACAATGAGCAGTTCTTC. This codes for CASSHRDRTYNEQFF.

CDR3: CASSGLAGANTGELFF. The DNA of the CDR3 is TGCGCCAGCAGCGGACTAGCGGGCGCGAACACCGGGGAGCTGTTTTTT. The chain employs TRBV5-1 and TRBJ2-2; 11 bases map to TRBD2. With V trimmed by 4 bases and J by 0 bases, 2 bases remained unmatched. CDR3 size: 16 residues. Per germline, CDR1 SGHRS and CDR2 YFSETQ.